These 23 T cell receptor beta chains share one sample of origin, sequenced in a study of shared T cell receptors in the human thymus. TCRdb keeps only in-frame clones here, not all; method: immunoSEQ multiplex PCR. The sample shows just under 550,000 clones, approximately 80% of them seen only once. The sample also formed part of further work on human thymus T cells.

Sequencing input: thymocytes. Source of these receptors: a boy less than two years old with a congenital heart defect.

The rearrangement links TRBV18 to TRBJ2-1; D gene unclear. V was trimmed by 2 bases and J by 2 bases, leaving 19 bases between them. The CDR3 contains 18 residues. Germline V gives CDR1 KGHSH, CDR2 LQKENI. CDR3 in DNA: TGTGCCAGCTCACCATCTTTCATGGCCGGAGTCGCCTACAATGAGCAGTTCTTC. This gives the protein CASSPSFMAGVAYNEQFF.

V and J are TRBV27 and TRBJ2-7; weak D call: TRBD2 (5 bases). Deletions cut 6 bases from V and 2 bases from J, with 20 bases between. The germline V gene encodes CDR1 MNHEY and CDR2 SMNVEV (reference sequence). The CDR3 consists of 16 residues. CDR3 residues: CASRLGQEGSPYEQYF. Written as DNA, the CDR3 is TGTGCCAGCAGATTGGGCCAAGAAGGGAGCCCCTACGAGCAGTACTTC.

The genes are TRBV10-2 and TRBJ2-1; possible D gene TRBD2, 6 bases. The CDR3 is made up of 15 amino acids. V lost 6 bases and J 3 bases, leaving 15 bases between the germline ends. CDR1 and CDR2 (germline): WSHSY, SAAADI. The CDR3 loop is CASSPLGSGYNEQFF. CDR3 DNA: TGCGCCAGCAGCCCCCTTGGTAGCGGCTACAATGAGCAGTTCTTC.

The CDR3 DNA is TGTGCCAGCAGCTTGGTTAGCGGGAGGGCAGGGGAGACCCAGTACTTC. Translating it yields CASSLVSGRAGETQYF. The rearrangement links TRBV7-9 to TRBJ2-5, with 11 nucleotides matching TRBD2. Trimming cost V 3 bases and J 5 bases; bases outside gene matches: 8. The CDR3 has 16 residues. The germline gives CDR1 SEHNR, CDR2 FQNEAQ (reference sequence).

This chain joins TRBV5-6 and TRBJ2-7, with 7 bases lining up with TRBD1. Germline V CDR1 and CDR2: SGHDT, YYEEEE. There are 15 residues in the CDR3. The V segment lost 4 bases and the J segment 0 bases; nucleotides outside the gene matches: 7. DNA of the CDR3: TGTGCCAGCAGCAAGCACAGGGGTCTCTCCTACGAGCAGTACTTC. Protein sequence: CASSKHRGLSYEQYF.

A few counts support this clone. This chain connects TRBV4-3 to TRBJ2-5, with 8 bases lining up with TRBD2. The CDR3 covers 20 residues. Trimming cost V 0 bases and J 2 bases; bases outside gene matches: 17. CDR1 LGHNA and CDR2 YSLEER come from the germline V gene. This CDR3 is CASSQDTRQREFRGQETQYF. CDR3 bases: TGCGCCAGCAGCCAAGATACTAGGCAGCGGGAGTTTCGAGGGCAAGAGACCCAGTACTTC.

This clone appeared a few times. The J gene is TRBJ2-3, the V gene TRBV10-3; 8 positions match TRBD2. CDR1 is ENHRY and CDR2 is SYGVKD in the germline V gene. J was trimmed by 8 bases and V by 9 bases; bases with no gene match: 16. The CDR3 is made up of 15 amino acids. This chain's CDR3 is CAIRPAAGGAGTQYF. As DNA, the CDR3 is TGTGCCATACGCCCCGCGGCGGGAGGAGCCGGTACGCAGTATTTT.

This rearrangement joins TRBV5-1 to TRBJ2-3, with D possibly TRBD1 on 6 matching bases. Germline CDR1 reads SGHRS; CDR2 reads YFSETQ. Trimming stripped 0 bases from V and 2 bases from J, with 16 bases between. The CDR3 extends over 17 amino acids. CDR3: CASSLANADRLTDTQYF. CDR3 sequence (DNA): TGCGCCAGCAGCTTGGCTAACGCGGACAGACTCACAGATACGCAGTATTTT.

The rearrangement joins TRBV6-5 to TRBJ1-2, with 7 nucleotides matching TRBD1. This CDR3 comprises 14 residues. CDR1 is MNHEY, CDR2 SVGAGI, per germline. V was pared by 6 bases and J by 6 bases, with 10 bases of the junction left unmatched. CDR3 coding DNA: TGTGCCAGCAGCCATCTCGACAGGGTCCATGGCTACACCTTC. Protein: CASSHLDRVHGYTF.

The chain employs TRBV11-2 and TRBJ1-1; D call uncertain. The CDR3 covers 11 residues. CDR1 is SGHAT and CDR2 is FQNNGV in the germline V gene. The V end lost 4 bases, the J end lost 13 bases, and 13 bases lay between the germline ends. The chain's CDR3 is CASSSWSTDFF. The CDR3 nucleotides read TGTGCCAGCAGCTCCTGGAGTACGGATTTCTTT.

Here the CDR3 reads CASSQDRIGKNIQYF. In DNA form, the CDR3 reads TGTGCCAGCAGCCAAGACAGGATTGGCAAAAACATTCAGTACTTC. The chain uses TRBV4-2 and TRBJ2-4; no firm D call. Germline values: CDR1 LGHNA, CDR2 YNFKEQ. The CDR3 is 15 residues long. V was clipped by 0 bases and J by 3 bases, with 9 bases between them.

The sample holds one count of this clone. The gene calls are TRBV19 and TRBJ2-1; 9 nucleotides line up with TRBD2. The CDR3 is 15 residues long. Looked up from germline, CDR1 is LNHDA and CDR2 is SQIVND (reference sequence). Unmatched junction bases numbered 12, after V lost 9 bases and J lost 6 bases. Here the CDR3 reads CASRTASGTVNEQFF. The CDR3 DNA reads TGTGCCAGCAGAACGGCTAGCGGGACAGTCAATGAGCAGTTCTTC.

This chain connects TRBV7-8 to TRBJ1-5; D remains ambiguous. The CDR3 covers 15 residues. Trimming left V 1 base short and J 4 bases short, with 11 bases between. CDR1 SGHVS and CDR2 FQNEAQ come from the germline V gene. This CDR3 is CASSLEVQTNQPQHF. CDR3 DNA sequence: TGTGCCAGCAGCTTAGAGGTGCAGACTAATCAGCCCCAGCATTTT.

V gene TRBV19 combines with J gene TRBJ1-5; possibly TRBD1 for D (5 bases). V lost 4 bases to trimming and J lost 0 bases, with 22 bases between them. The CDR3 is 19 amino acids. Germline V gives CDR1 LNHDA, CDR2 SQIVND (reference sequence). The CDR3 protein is CASSTRGDGAYYSNQPQHF. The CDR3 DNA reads TGTGCCAGTAGTACCCGTGGGGATGGGGCTTACTATAGCAATCAGCCCCAGCATTTT. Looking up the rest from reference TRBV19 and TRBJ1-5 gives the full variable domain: DGGITQSPKYLFRKEGQNVTLSCEQNLNHDAMYWYRQDPGQGLRLIYYSQIVNDFQKGDIAEGYSVSREKKESFPLTVTSAQKNPTAFYLCASSTRGDGAYYSNQPQHFGDGTRLSIL.

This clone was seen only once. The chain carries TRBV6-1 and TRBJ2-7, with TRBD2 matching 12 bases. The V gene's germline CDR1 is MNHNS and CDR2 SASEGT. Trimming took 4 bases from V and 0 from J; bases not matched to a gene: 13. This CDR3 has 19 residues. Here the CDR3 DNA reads TGTGCCAGCAGTGCGCGGTGGCTAGCGGGAGGGCCGAGCTCCTACGAGCAGTACTTC. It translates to CASSARWLAGGPSSYEQYF.

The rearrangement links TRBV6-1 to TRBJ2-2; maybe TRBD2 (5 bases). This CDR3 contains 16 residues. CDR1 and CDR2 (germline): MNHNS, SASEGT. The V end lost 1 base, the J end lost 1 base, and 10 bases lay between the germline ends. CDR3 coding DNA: TGTGCCAGCAGTGAAGACCCGGACTGGAACACCGGGGAGCTGTTTTTT. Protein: CASSEDPDWNTGELFF.

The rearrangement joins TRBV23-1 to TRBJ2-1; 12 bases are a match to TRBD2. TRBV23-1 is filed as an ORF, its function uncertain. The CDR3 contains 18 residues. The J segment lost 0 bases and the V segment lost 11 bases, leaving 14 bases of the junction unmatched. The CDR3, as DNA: TGCGCCTCGAAGCCTCGGCTAGCGGGAGGGAGCTCCTACAATGAGCAGTTCTTC. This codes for CASKPRLAGGSSYNEQFF.

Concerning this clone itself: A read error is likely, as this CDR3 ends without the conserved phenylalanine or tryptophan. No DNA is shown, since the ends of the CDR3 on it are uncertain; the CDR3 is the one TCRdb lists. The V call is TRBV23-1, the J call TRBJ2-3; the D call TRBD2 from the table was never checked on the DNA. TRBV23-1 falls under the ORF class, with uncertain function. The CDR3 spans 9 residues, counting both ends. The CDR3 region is CASSPTSSL.

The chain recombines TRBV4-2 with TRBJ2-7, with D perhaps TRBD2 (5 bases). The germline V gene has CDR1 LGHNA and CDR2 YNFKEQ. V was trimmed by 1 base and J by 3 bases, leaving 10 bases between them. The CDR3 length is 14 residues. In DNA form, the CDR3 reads TGTGCCAGCAGCCAAGCGAGGGTCAACTACGAGCAGTACTTC. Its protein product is CASSQARVNYEQYF.

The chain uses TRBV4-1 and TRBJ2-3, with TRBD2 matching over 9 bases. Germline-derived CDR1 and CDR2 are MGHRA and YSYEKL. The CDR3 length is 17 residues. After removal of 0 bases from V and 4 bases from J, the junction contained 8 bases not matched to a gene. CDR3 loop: CASSQDVAGGPSDTQYF. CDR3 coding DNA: TGCGCCAGCAGCCAAGATGTGGCGGGAGGGCCTTCAGATACGCAGTATTTT.

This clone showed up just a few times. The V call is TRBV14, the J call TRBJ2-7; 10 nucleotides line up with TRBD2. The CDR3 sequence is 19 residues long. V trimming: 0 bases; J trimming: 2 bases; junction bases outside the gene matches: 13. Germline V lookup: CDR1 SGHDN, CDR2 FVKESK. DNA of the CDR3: TGTGCCAGCAGCCAAGAAGGCCGCGGTGGAGCGGGAGGGACCTACGAGCAGTACTTC. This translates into CASSQEGRGGAGGTYEQYF.

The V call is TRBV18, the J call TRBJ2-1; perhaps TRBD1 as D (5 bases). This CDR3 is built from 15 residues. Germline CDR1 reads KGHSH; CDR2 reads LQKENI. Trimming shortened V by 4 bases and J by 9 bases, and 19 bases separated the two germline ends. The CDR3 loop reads CASSLAITGQTEQFF. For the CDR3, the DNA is TGTGCCAGCTCACTGGCGATAACAGGTCAAACTGAGCAGTTCTTC.

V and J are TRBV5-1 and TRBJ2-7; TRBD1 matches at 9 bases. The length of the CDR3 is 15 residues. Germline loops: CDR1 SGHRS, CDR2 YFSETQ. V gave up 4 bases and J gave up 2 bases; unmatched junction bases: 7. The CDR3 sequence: CASSLPRTGAYEQYF. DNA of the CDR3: TGCGCCAGCAGCCTGCCCAGGACAGGGGCCTACGAGCAGTACTTC. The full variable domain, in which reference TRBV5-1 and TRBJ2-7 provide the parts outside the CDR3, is KAGVTQTPRYLIKTRGQQVTLSCSPISGHRSVSWYQQTPGQGLQFLFEYFSETQRNKGNFPGRFSGRQFSNSRSEMNVSTLELGDSALYLCASSLPRTGAYEQYFGPGTRLTVT.